This passage covers 32 T cell receptor beta chains from one sample sequenced in a study of blood T cell repertoires in COVID-19. The assay was immunoSEQ multiplex PCR, and TCRdb's table has in-frame clones only and misses some. The sample yields some 330,000 clones, roughly 90% seen once. The specimen sequenced was peripheral blood. These TCRs come from a woman in her 50s with active or convalescent COVID-19.

The chain joins TRBV9 to TRBJ1-1, with a possible D match to TRBD1 (6 bases). The germline V gene encodes CDR1 SGDLS and CDR2 YYNGEE. The CDR3 loop spans 14 amino acids. V dropped 5 bases and J dropped 8 bases, with 19 bases sitting between them. CDR3 sequence reads: CASRDLTGIGEAFF. The DNA of the CDR3 is TGTGCCAGCAGGGACCTCACAGGGATCGGAGAAGCTTTCTTT.

This clone was observed a handful of times. This chain joins TRBV19 and TRBJ1-1; TRBD1 matches at 9 bases. The CDR3 length is 14 residues. The ends lost 6 bases at V and 5 bases at J; junction bases unmatched: 7. Per germline, CDR1 LNHDA and CDR2 SQIVND (reference sequence). The CDR3, as DNA: TGTGCCAGTAGGGCACAGGGGGCGGGAACTGAAGCTTTCTTT. Protein sequence: CASRAQGAGTEAFF.

The V and J genes are TRBV6-2 or TRBV6-3 and TRBJ2-1; 13 bases line up with TRBD2. This CDR3 is 18 amino acids long. The germline gives CDR1 MNHEY, CDR2 SVGEGT. Unmatched junction bases numbered 7, after V lost 0 bases and J lost 5 bases. CDR3 nucleotides: TGTGCCAGCAGTTACTCTAGACTAGCGGGGGGTCACCACAATGAGCAGTTCTTC. This encodes CASSYSRLAGGHHNEQFF.

The V gene is TRBV19, the J gene TRBJ1-6; 8 bases fit TRBD1. The germline V gene encodes CDR1 LNHDA and CDR2 SQIVND (reference sequence). The CDR3 has 15 residues. The V segment lost 7 bases and the J segment 8 bases; nucleotides outside the gene matches: 10. CDR3 region: CASTLTGDSYSPLHF. CDR3 in DNA: TGTGCCAGTACGCTGACAGGGGATTCCTATTCACCCCTCCACTTT.

The J gene is TRBJ2-3, the V gene TRBV5-1, with 13 bases aligning to TRBD2. V was clipped by 4 bases and J by 4 bases; unmatched bases: 6. The CDR3 has 16 amino acids. Germline V lookup: CDR1 SGHRS, CDR2 YFSETQ. CDR3 sequence: CASSRTGTSGADTQYF. CDR3 coding DNA: TGCGCCAGCAGCCGAACCGGGACTAGCGGGGCAGATACGCAGTATTTT.

The V and J genes are TRBV28 and TRBJ1-2; possibly TRBD1 for D (6 bases). CDR3 length: 14 residues. Per germline, CDR1 MDHEN and CDR2 SYDVKM. Deletions cut 5 bases from V and 5 bases from J, with 15 bases between. The CDR3 here is CASSLGQLVYGYTF. The CDR3 DNA follows: TGTGCCAGCAGTCTCGGACAGTTAGTTTATGGCTACACCTTC.

This clone was counted once. The chain has TRBV19 and TRBJ2-7; 7 bases are shared with TRBD1. This CDR3 is 13 amino acids long. V shed 7 bases, J shed 0 bases, and the junction held 3 bases outside the gene matches. Germline assignment: CDR1 LNHDA and CDR2 SQIVND (reference sequence). The CDR3 DNA is TGTGCCAGTAAACAGGGGAACTCCTACGAGCAGTACTTC. Protein sequence: CASKQGNSYEQYF.

The chain couples TRBV28 to TRBJ1-2; D possibly corresponds to TRBD1 (6 bases). This CDR3 is 13 amino acids long. V dropped 1 base and J dropped 8 bases, with 11 bases sitting between them. Germline lookup yields CDR1 MDHEN and CDR2 SYDVKM. The CDR3 DNA is TGTGCCAGCAGTTTATCCTACAGGGCCGGCTACACCTTC. Its protein is CASSLSYRAGYTF.

V is TRBV5-4 and J is TRBJ2-7; TRBD1 agrees at 7 bases. V lost 4 bases to trimming and J lost 6 bases; unmatched junction nucleotides: 10. The germline CDR1 and CDR2 sequences are SGHNT and YYREEE (reference sequence). The CDR3 is made up of 14 amino acids. In DNA form, the CDR3 reads TGTGCCAGCAGCGTGGGGCAGGGGGTTATCGAGCAGTACTTC. It translates to CASSVGQGVIEQYF.

The chain carries TRBV4-2 and TRBJ1-3; no definite D call. CDR1 LGHNA and CDR2 YNFKEQ come from the germline V gene. V dropped 4 bases and J dropped 4 bases, with 8 bases sitting between them. The CDR3 is made up of 13 amino acids. The CDR3 is CASSPSVGNTIYF. In DNA, the CDR3 is TGTGCCAGCAGCCCAAGCGTCGGAAACACCATATATTTT.

V is TRBV18 and J is TRBJ1-1, with 12 nucleotides matching TRBD1. CDR3 length: 15 amino acids. With 4 bases clipped from V and 10 bases from J, the junction kept 10 bases outside the gene matches. Germline V gives CDR1 KGHSH, CDR2 LQKENI. This CDR3 is CASSRGTGGESAAFF. CDR3 coding DNA: TGTGCCAGCTCACGAGGGACAGGGGGCGAGTCTGCAGCTTTCTTT. Complete variable domain (other parts from reference TRBV18 and TRBJ1-1): NAGVMQNPRHLVRRRGQEARLRCSPMKGHSHVYWYRQLPEEGLKFMVYLQKENIIDESGMPKERFSAEFPKEGPSILRIQQVVRGDSAAYFCASSRGTGGESAAFFGQGTRLTVV.

The chain employs TRBV11-2 and TRBJ2-5; D uncertain. Germline assignment: CDR1 SGHAT and CDR2 FQNNGV. The CDR3 has 15 residues. Between the trimmed V and J ends, which lost 1 base and 0 bases, there was a span of 9 bases. CDR3 DNA: TGTGCCAGCAGCTTAGGCACAGCCTACCAAGAGACCCAGTACTTC. Its translation: CASSLGTAYQETQYF.

V is TRBV7-2 and J is TRBJ2-7, with D perhaps matching TRBD1 (6 bases). Germline V gene sequence: CDR1 SGHTA, CDR2 FQGNSA. CDR3 length: 14 residues. V was trimmed by 5 bases and J by 5 bases, leaving 16 bases between them. In DNA form, the CDR3 reads TGTGCCAGCAGCCCTCAGACAGGACGTAACGAGCAGTACTTC. Translating it yields CASSPQTGRNEQYF.

This clone was counted once. The chain employs TRBV3-1 (or the pseudogene TRBV3-2) and TRBJ1-3, with no clear D. This CDR3 is built from 16 residues. With 4 bases removed from V and 4 bases from J, the gap between germline ends came to 17 bases. The germline CDR1 and CDR2 sequences are LGHDT and YNNKEL (reference sequence). The CDR3 sequence: CASSPPQVLRGNTIYF. CDR3 nucleotide sequence: TGTGCCAGCAGCCCCCCCCAGGTCCTTAGAGGAAACACCATATATTTT.

V and J are TRBV6-1 and TRBJ2-7; 8 bases match TRBD1. This CDR3 has 15 residues. The germline CDR1 and CDR2 sequences are MNHNS and SASEGT. V trimming: 1 base; J trimming: 6 bases; junction bases outside the gene matches: 8. The CDR3 region is CASSEVQGAPGEQYF. The CDR3 DNA sequence: TGTGCCAGCAGTGAAGTTCAGGGGGCACCGGGCGAGCAGTACTTC.

V and J are TRBV4-1 and TRBJ1-6, with TRBD1 matching 7 bases. The CDR3 contains 17 residues. Germline CDR1 reads MGHRA; CDR2 reads YSYEKL. V shed 0 bases and J 10 bases; nucleotides not matched to a gene: 12. CDR3 residues: CASSQDGTVGARSPLHF. CDR3 bases: TGCGCCAGCAGCCAAGATGGGACAGTCGGGGCGAGATCACCCCTCCACTTT.

In this sample, this clone turned up a few times. The chain links TRBV7-9 to TRBJ2-2, with D possibly matching TRBD2 (5 bases). CDR3 size: 15 residues. Deletions cut 5 bases from V and 6 bases from J, with 16 bases between. Germline-derived CDR1 and CDR2 are SEHNR and FQNEAQ (reference sequence). The CDR3 nucleotides read TGTGCCAGCAGCCCCCCCCAGCGGCAACCCGGGGAGCTGTTTTTT. Protein: CASSPPQRQPGELFF. The full variable domain, its missing parts supplied by reference TRBV7-9 and TRBJ2-2, is DTGVSQNPRHKITKRGQNVTFRCDPISEHNRLYWYRQTLGQGPEFLTYFQNEAQLEKSRLLSDRFSAERPKGSFSTLEIQRTEQGDSAMYLCASSPPQRQPGELFFGEGSRLTVL.

This clone was seen just once. The chain couples TRBV30 to TRBJ2-3, with TRBD2 identical over 7 bases. The CDR3 is 16 amino acids. Germline V gene sequence: CDR1 GTSNPN, CDR2 SVGIG (reference sequence). The ends lost 0 bases at V and 2 bases at J; junction bases unmatched: 8. Here the CDR3 reads CAWSVGLAVNTDTQYF. CDR3 nucleotides: TGTGCCTGGAGTGTAGGGCTAGCGGTTAACACAGATACGCAGTATTTT.

The rearrangement uses TRBV7-3 and TRBJ2-5; TRBD2 might be the D (5 bases). V lost 2 bases and J lost 1, with 8 bases in between. Germline V gives CDR1 SGHTA, CDR2 FQGTGA. The CDR3 has 14 amino acids. The CDR3 DNA follows: TGTGCCAGCAGCTTATTTGCGGGCCAAGAGACCCAGTACTTC. This translates into CASSLFAGQETQYF. The full variable domain, completed using reference TRBV7-3 and TRBJ2-5, is GAGVSQTPSNKVTEKGKYVELRCDPISGHTALYWYRQSLGQGPEFLIYFQGTGAADDSGLPNDRFFAVRPEGSVSTLKIQRTERGDSAVYLCASSLFAGQETQYFGPGTRLLVL.

This clone was seen a handful of times. The chain recombines TRBV15 with TRBJ1-4; tentative D call: TRBD1 (5 bases). V was clipped by 4 bases and J by 5 bases, with 8 bases between them. CDR1 is LNHNV, CDR2 YYDKDF, per germline (reference sequence). This CDR3 is 13 amino acids long. The CDR3, as DNA: TGTGCCACCAGCAAGCAGGGAAATGAAAAACTGTTTTTT. It is translated as CATSKQGNEKLFF.

The chain joins TRBV6-5 to TRBJ2-1, with 7 bases that match TRBD2. V dropped 11 bases and J dropped 5; count of bases not matched to a gene: 9. CDR1 is MNHEY and CDR2 is SVGAGI in the germline V gene. CDR3 length: 13 residues. This chain's CDR3 is CAFQRDANNEQFF. CDR3 coding DNA: TGTGCCTTTCAGCGGGACGCAAACAATGAGCAGTTCTTC.

The chain links TRBV28 to TRBJ2-3; 11 bases agree with TRBD2. Germline V CDR1 and CDR2: MDHEN, SYDVKM. V lost 4 bases and J lost 2; bases outside the gene matches: 8. The CDR3 length is 17 residues. The CDR3 protein is CASSSSGLAGLTDTQYF. CDR3 nucleotides: TGTGCCAGCAGTTCATCAGGACTAGCGGGCCTCACAGATACGCAGTATTTT.

This sequence joins TRBV29-1 and TRBJ2-5; D not resolved. The CDR3 contains 12 residues. CDR1 SQVTM and CDR2 ANQGSEA come from the germline V gene. The V end was cut by 4 bases, the J end by 2 bases, with 8 bases between. CDR3 sequence: CSVVSRQETQYF. CDR3 nucleotides: TGCAGCGTTGTTAGCAGACAAGAGACCCAGTACTTC.

CDR3 bases: TGTGCCAGCTCACCGGAAGGAAGCGGGGCGACAATGAAGCAGTTCTTC. Translation gives CASSPEGSGATMKQFF. This chain connects TRBV18 to TRBJ2-1; 7 positions agree with TRBD2. The CDR3 consists of 16 residues. The V gene end was trimmed by 3 bases and the J gene end by 11 bases; junction bases not matched to a gene: 16. The germline V gene encodes CDR1 KGHSH and CDR2 LQKENI.

V and J are TRBV25-1 and TRBJ1-4; D may be TRBD1 (5 bases). The CDR3 consists of 18 residues. Germline V lookup: CDR1 MGHDK, CDR2 SYGVNS. V was shortened by 5 bases and J by 0 bases, with 19 bases between the two germline ends. The CDR3 DNA reads as TGTGCCAGCAGTCCGCCTCGGGGGGGGACTACAACTAATGAAAAACTGTTTTTT. The encoded protein is CASSPPRGGTTTNEKLFF.

DNA for the CDR3: TGTGCCAGCAGTCTGTGGGCAGGGACTGGTGGCTACACCTTC. Its protein is CASSLWAGTGGYTF. The chain joins TRBV27 to TRBJ1-2; TRBD1 is a possible D gene (5 bases). The ends were cut back, 5 bases at V and 7 bases at J, with 17 bases in the middle. Germline CDR1 is MNHEY and CDR2 is SMNVEV (reference sequence). This CDR3 spans 14 amino acids.

About this clone: Other DNA sequences in this sample translate to the same CDR3. This chain uses TRBV19 with TRBJ2-7; the match to TRBD2 covers 11 bases. The CDR3 extends over 15 amino acids. Trimming at V came to 4 bases and at J to 0 bases, leaving 2 bases not matched to a gene. Germline-derived CDR1 and CDR2 are LNHDA and SQIVND (reference sequence). CDR3 loop: CASSTGTSGSYEQYF. The CDR3 nucleotides are TGTGCCAGTAGTACCGGGACTAGCGGCTCCTACGAGCAGTACTTC.

This chain joins TRBV27 and TRBJ1-1, with a possible D match to TRBD1 (6 bases). The CDR3 runs 14 residues. Between the trimmed V and J ends, which lost 6 bases and 5 bases, there was a span of 16 bases. CDR1 and CDR2 from the germline V gene are MNHEY and SMNVEV (reference sequence). The CDR3 reads CASSRTQGVTEAFF. As DNA, the CDR3 is TGTGCCAGCAGCCGGACACAGGGTGTGACTGAAGCTTTCTTT.

V usage is TRBV4-3 and J usage is TRBJ1-2, with 10 bases that match TRBD1. CDR1 LGHNA and CDR2 YSLEER come from the germline V gene. The CDR3 covers 14 residues. The V and J ends lost 5 bases and 1 base, in that order; junction bases with no gene match: 1. The CDR3 loop reads CASSGTGVNYGYTF. The CDR3 bases are TGCGCCAGCAGCGGGACAGGGGTTAACTATGGCTACACCTTC.

The chain joins TRBV19 to TRBJ1-5; no firm D call. Trimming shortened V by 3 bases and J by 0 bases, and 9 bases separated the two germline ends. Germline lookup yields CDR1 LNHDA and CDR2 SQIVND (reference sequence). This CDR3 comprises 15 residues. DNA of the CDR3: TGTGCCAGTAGTATCGGTGCGAATAGCAATCAGCCCCAGCATTTT. It is translated as CASSIGANSNQPQHF.

This chain uses TRBV18 with TRBJ2-1; 7 bases fit TRBD1. V lost 1 base, J lost 7 bases, and 10 bases stayed unmatched. The CDR3 consists of 16 residues. The germline V gene has CDR1 KGHSH and CDR2 LQKENI. As DNA, the CDR3 is TGTGCCAGCTCACCACGTTCGACGACAGGGTTTAATGAGCAGTTCTTC. Protein product: CASSPRSTTGFNEQFF.

This chain connects TRBV2 to TRBJ1-5; TRBD1 matches 7 bases. Looked up from germline, CDR1 is SNHLY and CDR2 is FYNNEI. CDR3 length equals 15 residues. After removal of 5 bases from V and 2 bases from J, the junction contained 6 bases not matched to a gene. The CDR3 is CASSTRTGGNQPQHF. The CDR3 nucleotides are TGTGCCAGCAGTACTAGGACAGGCGGCAATCAGCCCCAGCATTTT.